Presented here are 32 T cell receptor beta chains from one specimen sequenced in a study of long-term antiretroviral therapy in people with HIV. At the survey level, the v3.0 immunoSEQ assay was run. Some clones are missing from TCRdb's copy, which holds only in-frame ones; the method was immunoSEQ multiplex PCR. This sample has around 30,000 clones, with about 82% found just once. The sequencing here drew on unsorted PBMCs, taken around 3.3 years after starting antiretroviral therapy. The source is a man younger than 35 with HIV.

The V and J genes are TRBV27 and TRBJ2-2; unclear D gene. The CDR3 is 14 residues long. Germline loops: CDR1 MNHEY, CDR2 SMNVEV (reference sequence). V lost 5 bases to trimming and J lost 6 bases, with 13 bases between them. The CDR3 sequence is CASSQRPAAGELFF. The CDR3 DNA sequence: TGTGCCAGCAGTCAGCGTCCGGCGGCCGGGGAGCTGTTTTTT.

This clone was seen a handful of times. The chain is built from TRBV11-3 and TRBJ1-6; D not resolved. This CDR3 comprises 15 residues. Trimming removed 6 bases at V and 7 bases at J, with 16 bases between. In germline, CDR1 is SGHNT, CDR2 YENEEA. The CDR3 sequence: CASRLTETLNSPLHF. DNA for the CDR3: TGTGCCAGCAGGCTTACCGAAACGCTGAATTCACCCCTCCACTTT.

V gene TRBV29-1 combines with J gene TRBJ1-2; D not certain. This CDR3 contains 13 residues. Germline V gene lookup returns CDR1 SQVTM and CDR2 ANQGSEA. The V gene lost 7 bases and the J gene lost 8 bases, with 20 bases spanning the gap. Written as DNA, the CDR3 is TGCAGCGCCGCGTGGCCAGCCCCGGAGGGCTACACCTTC. Translating it yields CSAAWPAPEGYTF.

This clone was counted only a few times. The chain links TRBV21-1 to TRBJ1-2. TRBV21-1 represents a pseudogene. The CDR3 loop spans 13 amino acids. For the CDR3, the DNA is TGTGCCAGCAGCAAAGGCGGAGGCTATGGCTACACCTTC. Residues: CASSKGGGYGYTF.

This chain connects TRBV5-3 to TRBJ2-1; possible D gene TRBD2, 5 bases. TRBV5-3 is reported as an ORF; its role is uncertain. V lost 0 bases to trimming and J lost 9 bases, with 10 bases between them. This CDR3 spans 13 amino acids. As DNA, the CDR3 is TGTGCCAGAAGCTTGGCCGGGGTCCGTGAGCAGTTCTTC. It specifies CARSLAGVREQFF.

The rearrangement uses TRBV4-1 and TRBJ2-2; D call uncertain. V was clipped by 0 bases and J by 0 bases, with 5 bases between them. The germline CDR1 and CDR2 sequences are MGHRA and YSYEKL. The CDR3 totals 15 residues. The CDR3: CASSQDWPNTGELFF. In nucleotides, the CDR3 is TGCGCCAGCAGCCAAGACTGGCCGAACACCGGGGAGCTGTTTTTT.

The J gene is TRBJ1-4, the V gene TRBV6-5; TRBD1 matches at 7 bases. Germline trimming cut 0 bases from V and 6 bases from J; bases unmatched to any gene: 1. The CDR3 has 14 residues. Germline lookup yields CDR1 MNHEY and CDR2 SVGAGI. This CDR3 reads CASSYSGQDEKLFF. In DNA, the CDR3 is TGTGCCAGCAGTTACTCAGGACAGGATGAAAAACTGTTTTTT.

The rearrangement uses TRBV6-5 and TRBJ2-1, with TRBD2 matching over 9 bases. The V gene's germline CDR1 is MNHEY and CDR2 SVGAGI. The ends lost 5 bases at V and 4 bases at J; junction bases unmatched: 6. The CDR3 has 15 residues. CDR3 nucleotide sequence: TGTGCCAGCAGTACTGAGGCGGGAGGGTACAATGAGCAGTTCTTC. This codes for CASSTEAGGYNEQFF.

This chain connects TRBV10-3 to TRBJ1-1; D gene ambiguous. The germline V and J ends were trimmed by 1 base and 4 bases, with 7 bases remaining between them. Germline V gene lookup returns CDR1 ENHRY and CDR2 SYGVKD. The CDR3 consists of 13 residues. CDR3 sequence: CAISELGSTEAFF. Here the CDR3 DNA reads TGTGCCATCAGTGAGTTGGGTAGCACTGAAGCTTTCTTT.

This sequence joins TRBV6-5 and TRBJ2-6; D is undetermined. Trimming removed 6 bases at V and 0 bases at J, with 9 bases between. Germline V gives CDR1 MNHEY, CDR2 SVGAGI. The CDR3 is made up of 15 amino acids. CDR3 sequence (DNA): TGTGCCAGCAGCTCTACACCCTCTGGGGCCAACGTCCTGACTTTC. Translating gives CASSSTPSGANVLTF.

J is TRBJ2-7 and V is TRBV28, with no clear D. CDR1 is MDHEN, CDR2 SYDVKM, per germline. The CDR3 extends over 14 amino acids. The germline V and J ends were trimmed by 3 bases and 3 bases, with 12 bases remaining between them. CDR3 amino acids: CASSFMGASYEQYF. CDR3 DNA: TGTGCCAGCAGTTTTATGGGCGCGAGCTACGAGCAGTACTTC.

This sequence joins TRBV27 and TRBJ2-7, with TRBD1 matching over 10 bases. There are 16 residues in the CDR3. Germline-derived CDR1 and CDR2 are MNHEY and SMNVEV (reference sequence). After removal of 0 bases from V and 2 bases from J, the junction contained 4 bases not matched to a gene. For the CDR3, the DNA is TGTGCCAGCAGTTTATCCAGACAGGGGGCGGCCTACGAGCAGTACTTC. Its protein is CASSLSRQGAAYEQYF.

CDR3 DNA: TGTGCCAGCTCACCCGGGGACTCCTACGAGCAGTACTTC. It encodes CASSPGDSYEQYF. This chain connects TRBV18 to TRBJ2-7; D is possibly TRBD2 (5 bases). Germline CDR1 KGHSH, CDR2 LQKENI. V lost 3 bases and J 0 bases, leaving 6 bases between the germline ends. The CDR3 sequence is 13 residues long.

The rearrangement joins TRBV7-3 to TRBJ2-3; D is perhaps TRBD2 (6 bases). With 2 bases removed from V and 6 bases from J, the gap between germline ends came to 15 bases. Germline values: CDR1 SGHTA, CDR2 FQGTGA. This CDR3 spans 15 amino acids. The DNA for the CDR3 is TGTGCCAGCAGCTTAGCGGCGGGGTTGGGGGATACGCAGTATTTT. Protein sequence: CASSLAAGLGDTQYF.

As DNA, the CDR3 is TGTGCCAGCTCATCTCTAGCGGCCTCCTACAATGAGCAGTTCTTC. Its translation: CASSSLAASYNEQFF. The rearrangement joins TRBV18 to TRBJ2-1; 7 bases map to TRBD2. V lost 5 bases and J lost 0; bases outside the gene matches: 4. There are 15 residues in the CDR3. Per germline, CDR1 KGHSH and CDR2 LQKENI.

This chain joins TRBV9 and TRBJ2-3; a possible D gene is TRBD1 (5 bases). V was trimmed by 0 bases and J by 5 bases, leaving 16 bases between them. This CDR3 has 16 residues. Germline V CDR1 and CDR2: SGDLS, YYNGEE. The CDR3 sequence is CASSVVGQGSRDTQYF. In DNA form, the CDR3 reads TGTGCCAGCAGCGTAGTAGGGCAGGGATCTAGAGATACGCAGTATTTT.

The genes are TRBV13 and TRBJ1-1; no reliable D call. CDR3 length: 13 residues. The germline V gene has CDR1 PRHDT and CDR2 FYEKMQ (reference sequence). The V gene lost 1 base and the J gene lost 5 bases, with 8 bases spanning the gap. CDR3: CASSLARGTEAFF. The CDR3 DNA is TGTGCCAGCAGCTTAGCCAGAGGAACTGAAGCTTTCTTT. The full variable domain, its missing parts supplied by reference TRBV13 and TRBJ1-1, is AAGVIQSPRHLIKEKRETATLKCYPIPRHDTVYWYQQGPGQDPQFLISFYEKMQSDKGSIPDRFSAQQFSDYHSELNMSSLELGDSALYFCASSLARGTEAFFGQGTRLTVV.

The J gene is TRBJ1-2, the V gene TRBV29-1, with no clear D. This CDR3 contains 10 residues. The V gene lost 6 bases and the J gene lost 8 bases, with 10 bases spanning the gap. CDR1 and CDR2 from the germline V gene are SQVTM and ANQGSEA. The CDR3 is CSVSASGYTF. As DNA, the CDR3 is TGCAGCGTGTCAGCTTCCGGCTACACCTTC.

This chain links TRBV11-3 with TRBJ2-7, with TRBD1 matching 7 bases. The CDR3 loop spans 15 amino acids. V lost 1 base and J lost 6; bases outside the gene matches: 9. Germline-derived CDR1 and CDR2 are SGHNT and YENEEA. For the CDR3, the DNA is TGTGCCAGCAGCTTAGGTCCCGAAGGGGGCGGCGAGCAGTACTTC. Protein sequence: CASSLGPEGGGEQYF.

The V and J genes are TRBV27 and TRBJ2-1, with TRBD2 identical over 12 bases. The V segment lost 5 bases and the J segment 7 bases; nucleotides outside the gene matches: 6. Germline V gene lookup returns CDR1 MNHEY and CDR2 SMNVEV (reference sequence). CDR3 length: 15 residues. The CDR3: CASSPNGLAGNEQFF. The CDR3, as DNA: TGTGCCAGCAGTCCCAATGGACTAGCGGGGAATGAGCAGTTCTTC.

The chain couples TRBV11-2 to TRBJ2-7; D might be TRBD2 (6 bases). The CDR3 has 15 residues. Trimming cost V 5 bases and J 2 bases, with 16 bases left between them. The germline V gene encodes CDR1 SGHAT and CDR2 FQNNGV. CDR3 in DNA: TGTGCCAGCAGCCCCGAGGTAGCGGATACCTACGAGCAGTACTTC. Translating gives CASSPEVADTYEQYF. The full variable domain, its missing parts supplied by reference TRBV11-2 and TRBJ2-7, is EAGVAQSPRYKIIEKRQSVAFWCNPISGHATLYWYQQILGQGPKLLIQFQNNGVVDDSQLPKDRFSAERLKGVDSTLKIQPAKLEDSAVYLCASSPEVADTYEQYFGPGTRLTVT.

The CDR3 region is CATPGEGRGFGYTF. The CDR3 coding sequence is TGTGCCACCCCCGGAGAGGGGCGCGGGTTTGGCTACACCTTC. This chain joins TRBV19 and TRBJ1-2, with D possibly TRBD1 on 5 matching bases. Germline CDR1 reads LNHDA; CDR2 reads SQIVND (reference sequence). CDR3 size: 14 residues. Trimming shortened V by 10 bases and J by 7 bases, and 22 bases separated the two germline ends.

The V gene is TRBV5-1, the J gene TRBJ1-4, with TRBD1 identical over 11 bases. In germline, CDR1 is SGHRS, CDR2 YFSETQ. The CDR3 is 16 amino acids. V lost 3 bases to trimming and J lost 4 bases; unmatched junction nucleotides: 5. CDR3 residues: CASSWGTGGFNEKLFF. The CDR3 DNA follows: TGCGCCAGCAGCTGGGGGACAGGGGGTTTTAATGAAAAACTGTTTTTT. Based on the CDR3 plus reference TRBV5-1 and TRBJ1-4, the full variable domain is KAGVTQTPRYLIKTRGQQVTLSCSPISGHRSVSWYQQTPGQGLQFLFEYFSETQRNKGNFPGRFSGRQFSNSRSEMNVSTLELGDSALYLCASSWGTGGFNEKLFFGSGTQLSVL.

This chain joins TRBV19 and TRBJ1-2; TRBD1 aligns across 9 bases. This CDR3 is built from 15 residues. The V segment lost 2 bases and the J segment 6 bases; nucleotides outside the gene matches: 7. Germline CDR1 reads LNHDA; CDR2 reads SQIVND (reference sequence). The CDR3: CASSILTGGSDGYTF. CDR3 sequence (DNA): TGTGCCAGTAGTATATTGACAGGGGGTAGCGATGGCTACACCTTC.

This clone came up once. In DNA, the CDR3 is TGCGCCAGCAGCTTAGGATACACTGAAGCTTTCTTT. This encodes CASSLGYTEAFF. This rearrangement joins TRBV5-1 to TRBJ1-1; unclear D gene. There are 12 residues in the CDR3. Trimming shortened V by 2 bases and J by 3 bases, and 5 bases separated the two germline ends. CDR1 is SGHRS and CDR2 is YFSETQ in the germline V gene. Full variable domain (rest looked up from reference TRBV5-1 and TRBJ1-1): KAGVTQTPRYLIKTRGQQVTLSCSPISGHRSVSWYQQTPGQGLQFLFEYFSETQRNKGNFPGRFSGRQFSNSRSEMNVSTLELGDSALYLCASSLGYTEAFFGQGTRLTVV.

The chain links TRBV5-4 to TRBJ2-5; 9 bases are shared with TRBD2. Per germline, CDR1 SGHNT and CDR2 YYREEE (reference sequence). This CDR3 is 16 amino acids long. Trimming removed 0 bases from V and 1 base from J; junction bases left unmatched: 4. The DNA of the CDR3 is TGTGCCAGCAGCTTGGGTCTAGCGGGGTCCCAAGAGACCCAGTACTTC. Protein sequence: CASSLGLAGSQETQYF.

The chain links TRBV9 to TRBJ2-7; 7 bases agree with TRBD2. The CDR3 is 14 amino acids. CDR1 is SGDLS and CDR2 is YYNGEE in the germline V gene. V was clipped by 0 bases and J by 4 bases; unmatched bases: 4. The CDR3 loop is CASSVAGGEYEQYF. Here the CDR3 DNA reads TGTGCCAGCAGCGTAGCGGGGGGAGAATACGAGCAGTACTTC.

This clone was detected a few times. This sequence joins TRBV7-2 and TRBJ1-5, with 10 bases that match TRBD1. There are 15 residues in the CDR3. The J segment lost 5 bases and the V segment lost 4 bases, leaving 5 bases of the junction unmatched. Germline values: CDR1 SGHTA, CDR2 FQGNSA. The CDR3 region has the DNA TGTGCCAGCAGCTCCGGGACAGGGGTTTATCAGCCCCAGCATTTT. This gives the protein CASSSGTGVYQPQHF.

The V call is TRBV11-3, the J call TRBJ2-3; TRBD2 agrees at 14 bases. Germline trimming cut 5 bases from V and 2 bases from J; bases unmatched to any gene: 6. The germline V gene encodes CDR1 SGHNT and CDR2 YENEEA. CDR3 size: 17 residues. The CDR3 spells CASSRSGLAGVTDTQYF. The CDR3 nucleotides are TGTGCCAGCAGCCGATCGGGACTAGCGGGAGTCACAGATACGCAGTATTTT.

The rearrangement links TRBV7-9 to TRBJ1-4, with a tentative D call TRBD1 (6 bases). The CDR3 consists of 14 residues. The germline V gene encodes CDR1 SEHNR and CDR2 FQNEAQ (reference sequence). V lost 1 base and J lost 7, with 10 bases in between. CDR3: CASSLVGGGEKLFF. The CDR3 bases are TGTGCCAGCAGCTTAGTAGGGGGAGGTGAAAAACTGTTTTTT.

This clone turned up a few times. The chain joins TRBV11-1 to TRBJ2-1; D is unclear. V dropped 3 bases and J dropped 6 bases, with 15 bases sitting between them. CDR3 length: 15 residues. CDR1 and CDR2 (germline): SGHAT, FQDESV (reference sequence). This CDR3 is CASSLTALGLNEQFF. For the CDR3, the DNA is TGTGCCAGCAGCTTGACCGCTCTCGGTCTCAATGAGCAGTTCTTC. Together with reference TRBV11-1 and TRBJ2-1, the CDR3 gives the full variable domain: EAEVAQSPRYKITEKSQAVAFWCDPISGHATLYWYRQILGQGPELLVQFQDESVVDDSQLPKDRFSAERLKGVDSTLKIQPAELGDSAMYLCASSLTALGLNEQFFGPGTRLTVL.

This chain uses TRBV7-9 with TRBJ1-1; TRBD1 matches 7 bases. This CDR3 has 15 amino acids. V gave up 4 bases and J gave up 7 bases; unmatched junction bases: 12. CDR1 is SEHNR, CDR2 FQNEAQ, per germline (reference sequence). The CDR3 sequence: CASSSKDRPGGEAFF. CDR3 coding DNA: TGTGCCAGCAGCTCCAAGGACAGGCCCGGGGGTGAAGCTTTCTTT.